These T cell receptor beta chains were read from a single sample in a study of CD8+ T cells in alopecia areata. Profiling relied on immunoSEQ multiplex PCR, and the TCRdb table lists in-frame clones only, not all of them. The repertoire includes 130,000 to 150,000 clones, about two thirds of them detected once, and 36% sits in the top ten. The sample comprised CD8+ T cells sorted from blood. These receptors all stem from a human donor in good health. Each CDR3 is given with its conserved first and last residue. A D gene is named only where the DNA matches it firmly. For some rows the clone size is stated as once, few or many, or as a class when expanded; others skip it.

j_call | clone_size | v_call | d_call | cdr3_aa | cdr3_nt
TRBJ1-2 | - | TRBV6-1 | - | CASGATSPIYGYTF | TGTGCCAGCGGGGCAACATCCCCCATCTATGGCTACACCTTC
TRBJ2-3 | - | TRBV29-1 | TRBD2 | CSVEREVSTDTQYF | TGCAGCGTTGAACGGGAGGTTAGCACAGATACGCAGTATTTT
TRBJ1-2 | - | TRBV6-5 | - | CASSYAQGRKHGYTF | TGTGCCAGCAGTTACGCCCAGGGAAGGAAGCATGGCTACACCTTC
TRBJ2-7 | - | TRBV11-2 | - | CASSFGGDEQYF | TGTGCCAGCAGCTTTGGTGGGGACGAGCAGTACTTC
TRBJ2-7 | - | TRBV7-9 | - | CAAVGGMHEQYF | TGTGCCGCCGTGGGGGGAATGCACGAGCAGTACTTC
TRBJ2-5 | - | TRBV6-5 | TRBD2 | CASSSSGGLETQYF | TGTGCCAGCAGCTCTTCGGGAGGGCTAGAGACCCAGTACTTC
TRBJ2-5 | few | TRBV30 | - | CAWAGIEETQYF | TGTGCCTGGGCAGGGATAGAAGAGACCCAGTACTTC
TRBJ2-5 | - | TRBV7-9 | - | CASIKSRGGRIQETQYF | TGTGCCAGCATAAAGTCTCGCGGAGGAAGAATTCAAGAGACCCAGTACTTC
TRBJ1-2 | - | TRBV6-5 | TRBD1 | CASRPDRGKIYGYTF | TGTGCCAGCAGGCCGGACAGGGGCAAAATCTATGGCTACACCTTC
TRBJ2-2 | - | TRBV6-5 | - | CASREFSGGELFF | TGTGCCAGCAGGGAATTTTCCGGCGGGGAGCTGTTTTTT
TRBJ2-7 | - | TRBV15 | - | CATSRDHPAKSEQYF | TGTGCCACCAGCAGAGACCATCCGGCCAAGTCCGAGCAGTACTTC
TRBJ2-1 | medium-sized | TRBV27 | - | CASRELGEWKQFF | TGTGCCAGCCGCGAGCTAGGGGAATGGAAGCAGTTCTTC
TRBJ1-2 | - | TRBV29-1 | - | CSVPARLGYTF | TGCAGCGTCCCAGCCCGGTTAGGCTACACCTTC
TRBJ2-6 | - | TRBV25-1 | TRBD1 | CASSDGQGAPSGANVLTF | TGTGCCAGCAGTGACGGGCAGGGGGCTCCCTCTGGGGCCAACGTCCTGACTTTC
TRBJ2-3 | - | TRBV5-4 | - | CASSLLGEDTQYF | TGTGCCAGCAGCTTGCTGGGAGAAGATACGCAGTATTTT
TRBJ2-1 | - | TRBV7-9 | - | CASSTDKDLLQFF | TGTGCCAGCAGCACCGATAAGGACCTCTTGCAGTTCTTC